Shown below are 32 T cell receptor beta chains from a single sample sequenced in a study of T cell responses to AZD1222 COVID-19 vaccine. Profiled with immunoSEQ multiplex PCR; TCRdb holds only in-frame clones, not every one. The data hold more than 110,000 clones, with around 90% observed a single time. Sequenced material: peripheral blood, taken on day 0 of AZD1222 vaccination. The receptors shown here come from an adult in good health.

In DNA form, the CDR3 reads TGTGCCAGCAGCTTAGAGGGTTTTAATAATCAGCCCCAGCATTTT. Translated, it gives CASSLEGFNNQPQHF. The J gene is TRBJ1-5, the V gene TRBV11-2; no clear D gene. This CDR3 comprises 15 residues. The V gene's germline CDR1 is SGHAT and CDR2 FQNNGV. V lost 0 bases and J 4 bases, leaving 10 bases between the germline ends.

This chain joins TRBV6-2 or TRBV6-3 and TRBJ2-1; TRBD2 matches 9 bases. Germline V gene data show CDR1 as MNHEY and CDR2 as SVGEGT. The CDR3 has 15 amino acids. V was clipped by 4 bases and J by 2 bases; unmatched bases: 3. CDR3 loop: CASSSGGRAYNEQFF. The CDR3 DNA reads as TGTGCCAGCAGTTCGGGCGGGAGGGCCTACAATGAGCAGTTCTTC.

The J gene is TRBJ1-6, the V gene TRBV4-2; a possible D gene is TRBD1 (6 bases). Per the germline V gene, CDR1 is LGHNA and CDR2 is YNFKEQ. The CDR3 has 17 amino acids. Deletions cut 4 bases from V and 2 bases from J, with 15 bases between. The CDR3 here is CASSPNKGTPYNSPLHF. In DNA form, the CDR3 reads TGTGCCAGCAGCCCCAACAAGGGGACACCCTATAATTCACCCCTCCACTTT.

The chain employs TRBV5-1 and TRBJ2-7; 11 positions match TRBD1. The germline CDR1 and CDR2 sequences are SGHRS and YFSETQ. Trimming removed 1 base from V and 3 bases from J; junction bases left unmatched: 6. CDR3 length equals 16 residues. CDR3 residues: CASSLIMGQGGYEQYF. In nucleotides, the CDR3 is TGCGCCAGCAGCTTGATTATGGGACAGGGGGGCTACGAGCAGTACTTC.

V gene TRBV5-4 combines with J gene TRBJ1-1; a possible D gene is TRBD1 (5 bases). CDR3 size: 13 residues. The germline V gene has CDR1 SGHNT and CDR2 YYREEE (reference sequence). Trimming left V 3 bases short and J 6 bases short, with 12 bases between. This CDR3 reads CASSSLRVSEAFF. DNA for the CDR3: TGTGCCAGCAGCTCCCTCAGGGTGTCTGAAGCTTTCTTT.

In its sample, this clone was seen once. The rearrangement links TRBV5-4 to TRBJ2-2; D uncertain. Germline values: CDR1 SGHNT, CDR2 YYREEE (reference sequence). The V gene lost 4 bases and the J gene lost 3 bases, with 16 bases spanning the gap. This CDR3 region has 16 residues. The CDR3 region has the DNA TGTGCCAGCAGCCCTTTCCCCCCTCTTGACACCGGGGAGCTGTTTTTT. Translated: CASSPFPPLDTGELFF. Full variable domain (outside the CDR3, taken from reference TRBV5-4 and TRBJ2-2): ETGVTQSPTHLIKTRGQQVTLRCSSQSGHNTVSWYQQALGQGPQFIFQYYREEENGRGNFPPRFSGLQFPNYSSELNVNALELDDSALYLCASSPFPPLDTGELFFGEGSRLTVL.

This chain links TRBV2 with TRBJ1-2, with no clear D. The V end lost 4 bases, the J end lost 4 bases, and 7 bases lay between the germline ends. Germline loops: CDR1 SNHLY, CDR2 FYNNEI. The CDR3 sequence is 12 residues long. The CDR3 region is CASSVGGYGYTF. In nucleotides, the CDR3 is TGTGCCAGCAGTGTGGGTGGCTATGGCTACACCTTC.

V usage is TRBV5-1 and J usage is TRBJ2-1; 11 bases agree with TRBD1. This CDR3 is 14 amino acids long. V was clipped by 5 bases and J by 9 bases; unmatched bases: 7. Germline-derived CDR1 and CDR2 are SGHRS and YFSETQ. In nucleotides, the CDR3 is TGCGCCAGCAGTTCAGGACAGGGGGCGTTTGAGCAGTTCTTC. Amino acid sequence: CASSSGQGAFEQFF.

The chain employs TRBV5-1 and TRBJ1-1; possible D gene TRBD1, 5 bases. The CDR3 sequence is 14 residues long. Looked up from germline, CDR1 is SGHRS and CDR2 is YFSETQ. V was shortened by 3 bases and J by 5 bases, with 14 bases between the two germline ends. CDR3 region: CASSSGGGWTEAFF. The CDR3 region has the DNA TGCGCCAGCAGCTCGGGTGGGGGATGGACTGAAGCTTTCTTT.

The V gene is TRBV19, the J gene TRBJ2-3, with 15 bases lining up with TRBD2. Germline CDR1 and CDR2: LNHDA and SQIVND (reference sequence). The V and J ends lost 0 bases and 7 bases, in that order; junction bases with no gene match: 2. The CDR3 loop spans 16 amino acids. In DNA form, the CDR3 reads TGTGCCAGTAGTATAGAGGGGACTAGCGGGAGGAATACGCAGTATTTT. This translates into CASSIEGTSGRNTQYF.

The rearrangement joins TRBV28 to TRBJ2-3; maybe TRBD2 (5 bases). V was shortened by 6 bases and J by 7 bases, with 8 bases between the two germline ends. Germline V gives CDR1 MDHEN, CDR2 SYDVKM. The CDR3 has 11 amino acids. The CDR3 sequence is CASSRGNTQYF. Written as DNA, the CDR3 is TGTGCCAGCAGCCGGGGAAATACGCAGTATTTT.

This rearrangement joins TRBV28 to TRBJ1-2; 9 bases are a match to TRBD1. Germline CDR1 is MDHEN and CDR2 is SYDVKM. V was pared by 4 bases and J by 8 bases, with 5 bases of the junction left unmatched. This CDR3 spans 13 amino acids. The CDR3 loop reads CASSSDRGGGYTF. CDR3 coding DNA: TGTGCCAGCAGTTCCGACAGGGGGGGAGGCTACACCTTC.

The rearrangement joins TRBV4-3 to TRBJ1-6; the match to TRBD1 covers 9 bases. Trimming took 0 bases from V and 8 from J; bases not matched to a gene: 8. The length of the CDR3 is 17 residues. Looked up from germline, CDR1 is LGHNA and CDR2 is YSLEER. CDR3: CASSQDTTGGVYSPLHF. In DNA, the CDR3 is TGCGCCAGCAGCCAAGATACAACAGGGGGCGTTTATTCACCCCTCCACTTT.

The chain's CDR3 is CASSGLAGGPYNEQFF. The CDR3, as DNA: TGTGCCAGCAGTGGATTAGCGGGAGGGCCCTACAATGAGCAGTTCTTC. The chain uses TRBV2 and TRBJ2-1; 11 bases agree with TRBD2. With 4 bases clipped from V and 2 bases from J, the junction kept 4 bases outside the gene matches. Germline V gene lookup returns CDR1 SNHLY and CDR2 FYNNEI. The CDR3 sequence is 16 residues long.

The chain employs TRBV12-3 or TRBV12-4 and TRBJ2-2; D gene unclear. The CDR3 extends over 10 amino acids. Trimming cost V 4 bases and J 6 bases, with 0 bases left between them. Here the CDR3 DNA reads TGTGCCAGCAGTTCCGGGGAGCTGTTTTTT. Residues: CASSSGELFF.

The J gene is TRBJ2-5, the V gene TRBV7-3; 8 bases map to TRBD1. V was clipped by 5 bases and J by 3 bases; unmatched bases: 2. Germline CDR1 is SGHTA and CDR2 is FQGTGA. The CDR3 covers 13 residues. CDR3 residues: CASSMDREETQYF. The CDR3 nucleotides are TGTGCCAGCAGCATGGACAGGGAAGAGACCCAGTACTTC.

The V and J genes are TRBV29-1 and TRBJ1-2; the match to TRBD1 covers 8 bases. Trimming took 3 bases from V and 8 from J; bases not matched to a gene: 11. The CDR3 is made up of 14 amino acids. Germline V gene lookup returns CDR1 SQVTM and CDR2 ANQGSEA. This CDR3 is CSVERQGALGGYTF. For the CDR3, the DNA is TGCAGCGTTGAGCGGCAGGGGGCATTAGGGGGCTACACCTTC.

The V call is TRBV19, the J call TRBJ1-3, with a possible D match to TRBD1 (6 bases). The CDR3 spans 13 residues. Germline V CDR1 and CDR2: LNHDA, SQIVND (reference sequence). V was clipped by 6 bases and J by 4 bases, with 10 bases between them. As DNA, the CDR3 is TGTGCCAGTAGATTCGGGGGCGGAAACACCATATATTTT. This gives the protein CASRFGGGNTIYF.

The chain carries TRBV9 and TRBJ2-1; either TRBD1 or TRBD2 may supply D (5 bases each). CDR3 length: 16 amino acids. The germline V and J ends were trimmed by 1 base and 0 bases, with 11 bases remaining between them. Germline assignment: CDR1 SGDLS and CDR2 YYNGEE. DNA for the CDR3: TGTGCCAGCAGCGTACTCGGGGCTGGCTCCTACAATGAGCAGTTCTTC. Its translation is CASSVLGAGSYNEQFF.

The V gene is TRBV30, the J gene TRBJ2-7; no firm D call. Germline V gene lookup returns CDR1 GTSNPN and CDR2 SVGIG (reference sequence). CDR3 length: 13 amino acids. Trimming removed 1 base from V and 2 bases from J, with 9 bases in between. CDR3 in amino acids: CAWSGRIPYEQYF. The CDR3 DNA is TGTGCCTGGAGTGGCCGTATTCCCTACGAGCAGTACTTC.

The chain has TRBV29-1 and TRBJ2-2, with D possibly being TRBD1 (6 bases). Trimming removed 4 bases at V and 5 bases at J, with 11 bases between. CDR1 and CDR2 from the germline V gene are SQVTM and ANQGSEA. The CDR3 spans 13 residues. The CDR3 protein is CSVATGETGELFF. Written as DNA, the CDR3 is TGCAGCGTTGCGACAGGTGAAACCGGGGAGCTGTTTTTT.

The CDR3 region has the DNA TGTGCCAGCAGCCGGACAGGGGACCAGCCCCAGCATTTT. Translation gives CASSRTGDQPQHF. V is TRBV12-3 or TRBV12-4 and J is TRBJ1-5; 9 nucleotides agree with TRBD1. J lost 7 bases, V lost 6 bases, and 4 bases had no gene match. This CDR3 is 13 amino acids long.

The chain recombines TRBV29-1 with TRBJ1-4; possible D gene TRBD1, 6 bases. The CDR3 is made up of 18 amino acids. The germline CDR1 and CDR2 sequences are SQVTM and ANQGSEA. V was clipped by 4 bases and J by 5 bases, with 26 bases between them. The CDR3 DNA reads as TGCAGCGTTGTACGTTTGGGCAGGGGCCAGCAGGGGAATGAAAAACTGTTTTTT. Its protein is CSVVRLGRGQQGNEKLFF. Full variable domain (missing parts from reference TRBV29-1 and TRBJ1-4): SAVISQKPSRDICQRGTSLTIQCQVDSQVTMMFWYRQQPGQSLTLIATANQGSEATYESGFVIDKFPISRPNLTFSTLTVSNMSPEDSSIYLCSVVRLGRGQQGNEKLFFGSGTQLSVL.

This clone showed up just once. The chain uses TRBV5-1 and TRBJ2-5; TRBD2 aligns across 11 bases. V lost 4 bases to trimming and J lost 1 base; unmatched junction nucleotides: 6. This CDR3 is 16 amino acids long. Germline CDR1 is SGHRS and CDR2 is YFSETQ. CDR3 sequence (DNA): TGCGCCAGCAGCCACGGACTAGCGGGCATCCAAGAGACCCAGTACTTC. Amino acid sequence: CASSHGLAGIQETQYF.

This clone occurred once. The chain combines TRBV4-1 with TRBJ2-7; 15 bases are shared with TRBD2. Germline V CDR1 and CDR2: MGHRA, YSYEKL. CDR3 length: 17 residues. With 3 bases clipped from V and 2 bases from J, the junction kept 5 bases outside the gene matches. CDR3 nucleotides: TGCGCCAGCAGCCAGGGACTAGCGGGAGGCCCCCCCTACGAGCAGTACTTC. Translation gives CASSQGLAGGPPYEQYF.

V and J are TRBV9 and TRBJ2-1; 14 bases match TRBD2. The CDR3 runs to 16 residues. The trim removed 0 bases at V and 6 bases at J, leaving 2 bases unmatched. The germline CDR1 and CDR2 sequences are SGDLS and YYNGEE. CDR3 sequence: CASSVVGTSGSNEQFF. The CDR3 nucleotides read TGTGCCAGCAGCGTAGTAGGGACTAGCGGGAGCAATGAGCAGTTCTTC.

The rearrangement links TRBV7-2 to TRBJ2-1; D remains unclear. The CDR3 runs 13 residues. The V end was cut by 0 bases, the J end by 6 bases, with 6 bases between. Germline V gives CDR1 SGHTA, CDR2 FQGNSA. CDR3 region: CASSLASLNEQFF. CDR3 DNA: TGTGCCAGCAGCTTAGCGAGCCTCAATGAGCAGTTCTTC. The full variable domain, rest sourced from reference TRBV7-2 and TRBJ2-1, is GAGVSQSPSNKVTEKGKDVELRCDPISGHTALYWYRQSLGQGLEFLIYFQGNSAPDKSGLPSDRFSAERTGGSVSTLTIQRTQQEDSAVYLCASSLASLNEQFFGPGTRLTVL.

The chain employs TRBV5-4 and TRBJ1-1; D is ambiguous. The CDR3 loop spans 13 amino acids. CDR1 SGHNT and CDR2 YYREEE come from the germline V gene (reference sequence). Trimming left V 2 bases short and J 3 bases short, with 8 bases between. CDR3 protein: CASSFGEDTEAFF. The DNA of the CDR3 is TGTGCCAGCAGCTTTGGAGAGGACACTGAAGCTTTCTTT. Drawing the rest from reference TRBV5-4 and TRBJ1-1, the complete variable domain is ETGVTQSPTHLIKTRGQQVTLRCSSQSGHNTVSWYQQALGQGPQFIFQYYREEENGRGNFPPRFSGLQFPNYSSELNVNALELDDSALYLCASSFGEDTEAFFGQGTRLTVV.

The gene calls are TRBV7-6 and TRBJ2-3; 8 bases align to TRBD2. The CDR3 runs to 16 residues. CDR1 and CDR2 (germline): SGHVS, FNYEAQ. With 1 base clipped from V and 4 bases from J, the junction kept 7 bases outside the gene matches. CDR3 sequence: CASSLEPGGGSDTQYF. CDR3 in DNA: TGTGCCAGCAGCTTAGAGCCCGGGGGGGGGTCAGATACGCAGTATTTT.

The rearrangement links TRBV7-2 to TRBJ2-2; D is possibly TRBD1 or TRBD2 (5 bases each). The ends were cut back, 4 bases at V and 0 bases at J, with 6 bases in the middle. This CDR3 comprises 14 residues. Germline loops: CDR1 SGHTA, CDR2 FQGNSA. The CDR3 loop reads CASSWGTNTGELFF. CDR3 coding DNA: TGTGCCAGCAGCTGGGGGACGAACACCGGGGAGCTGTTTTTT.

As DNA, the CDR3 is TGCAGTGCTAGTCTTCGGCATTTTGAGACCCAGTACTTC. Encoded protein: CSASLRHFETQYF. The chain links TRBV20-1 to TRBJ2-5; D gene ambiguous. The CDR3 is 13 amino acids. V dropped 3 bases and J dropped 5 bases, with 13 bases sitting between them. CDR1 is DFQATT, CDR2 SNEGSKA, per germline (reference sequence).

This chain uses TRBV3-1 (or the pseudogene TRBV3-2) with TRBJ2-5, with 8 bases matching TRBD1. The germline V gene has CDR1 LGHDT and CDR2 YNNKEL (reference sequence). The CDR3 loop spans 19 amino acids. V lost 0 bases and J lost 4; bases outside the gene matches: 16. The CDR3 DNA is TGTGCCAGCAGCCAAGAATTTGGTTGGCAGGGGGCAGTTCGAGAGACCCAGTACTTC. Protein product: CASSQEFGWQGAVRETQYF.